In this sample, the clone carrying this TCR beta chain turned up many times. Per the germline V gene, CDR1 is SGHNT and CDR2 is YYREEE (reference sequence). This CDR3 comprises 13 residues. V was pared by 5 bases and J by 6 bases, with 14 bases between. These data belong to a study of blood T cell repertoires in COVID-19. The overall study: Whether acute or convalescent, the COVID-19 samples came from the United States, Italy and Spain. Nucleic acid was either cDNA or gDNA, and it came from T cells, B-cell-depleted T cells, or PBMCs.

How the authors handled the data: Amplification of reference gene primers was used by the study to estimate nucleated cell counts. Clones were sequenced by immunoSEQ multiplex PCR, and TCRdb holds only the in-frame ones, with some missing. V, J and clone size are those of that table, while D and trimming were read from the DNA. Of around 160,000 clones listed, around 80% are singletons. The chain links TRBV5-4 to TRBJ1-2, with D unresolved. Sequencing used peripheral blood. The sequence derives from a woman older than 75 with acute or convalescent COVID-19. This CDR3 is CASRTGGKDGYTF. In DNA, the CDR3 is TGTGCCAGCAGAACGGGAGGGAAGGATGGCTACACCTTC.